These 32 T cell receptor beta chains were sequenced from one sample in a study of blood T cell repertoires in COVID-19 (dated by TCRdb to 2018 to 2021). Libraries were built with the immunoSEQ multiplex PCR assay. Drawn from immuneACCESS, this table holds only the in-frame rearrangements with V and J called that TCRdb kept. Clones are partly lost; checked studies trace under half to an unresolved V gene and leave the rest unexplained. Across this sample there are about 200,000 clones, with roughly 91% seen only once. The top ten hold roughly 6% of the sample. Sequenced sample: peripheral blood. These receptors came from a man in his forties or fifties with active or convalescent COVID-19.

This clone was detected only once. The chain couples TRBV19 to TRBJ1-5; D unresolved. Trimming stripped 3 bases from V and 2 bases from J, with 11 bases between. Germline values: CDR1 LNHDA, CDR2 SQIVND (reference sequence). This CDR3 spans 15 amino acids. CDR3 sequence (DNA): TGTGCCAGTAGTATCCGGGGAGTCGGCAATCAGCCCCAGCATTTT. Its translation is CASSIRGVGNQPQHF.

V is TRBV10-1 and J is TRBJ2-5, with 9 nucleotides matching TRBD2. With V trimmed by 6 bases and J by 4 bases, 9 bases remained unmatched. The length of the CDR3 is 15 residues. Germline loops: CDR1 WNHNN, CDR2 SYGVQD (reference sequence). The chain's CDR3 is CASRVGTSCVETQYF. In nucleotides, the CDR3 is TGCGCCAGCAGGGTCGGGACTAGCTGCGTAGAGACCCAGTACTTC.

The rearrangement joins TRBV18 to TRBJ2-2; D unresolved. V lost 5 bases and J lost 6, with 7 bases in between. In germline, CDR1 is KGHSH, CDR2 LQKENI. This CDR3 has 12 residues. The CDR3, as DNA: TGTGCCAGCTCAGACTGGGCCGGGGAGCTGTTTTTT. It translates to CASSDWAGELFF.

V and J are TRBV28 and TRBJ1-2; D is perhaps TRBD1 (5 bases). The V gene's germline CDR1 is MDHEN and CDR2 SYDVKM. CDR3 length: 15 amino acids. V dropped 2 bases and J dropped 2 bases, with 12 bases sitting between them. This CDR3 reads CASSLEGAGNYGYTF. CDR3 sequence (DNA): TGTGCCAGCAGTTTAGAAGGGGCCGGCAACTATGGCTACACCTTC.

The rearrangement links TRBV4-2 to TRBJ1-2; tentative D call: TRBD1 (5 bases). Germline V CDR1 and CDR2: LGHNA, YNFKEQ. The CDR3 totals 13 residues. Trimming took 3 bases from V and 4 from J, leaving 9 bases between them. The DNA of the CDR3 is TGTGCCAGCAGCCAGGGGCTGTCCTATGGCTACACCTTC. Amino acid sequence: CASSQGLSYGYTF.

The rearrangement uses TRBV7-2 and TRBJ1-1; D remains ambiguous. The V and J ends lost 4 bases and 6 bases respectively, with 9 bases between them. Germline CDR1 SGHTA, CDR2 FQGNSA. This CDR3 contains 12 residues. As DNA, the CDR3 is TGTGCCAGCAGCTCATGGAGTGCTGAAGCTTTCTTT. It codes for CASSSWSAEAFF.

CDR3 sequence reads: CASSRKGEKLFF. The CDR3 bases are TGTGCCAGCAGCCGGAAGGGGGAAAAACTGTTTTTT. This rearrangement joins TRBV7-8 to TRBJ1-4; TRBD1 is a possible D gene (5 bases). The CDR3 extends over 12 amino acids. Trimming removed 5 bases at V and 8 bases at J, with 9 bases between. CDR1 is SGHVS and CDR2 is FQNEAQ in the germline V gene.

This chain joins TRBV4-1 and TRBJ2-3; 14 bases are shared with TRBD2. The V segment lost 3 bases and the J segment 3 bases; nucleotides outside the gene matches: 8. CDR1 and CDR2 (germline): MGHRA, YSYEKL. The CDR3 spans 18 residues. CDR3 sequence reads: CASSHRLAGGPMTDTQYF. The CDR3 DNA is TGCGCCAGCAGCCACAGACTAGCGGGGGGGCCGATGACAGATACGCAGTATTTT.

The rearrangement links TRBV5-1 to TRBJ2-5, with D unclear. V gave up 5 bases and J gave up 0 bases, with 5 bases separating them. Germline CDR1 reads SGHRS; CDR2 reads YFSETQ. The CDR3 is 12 amino acids. The CDR3 sequence is CASSSNQETQYF. The DNA for the CDR3 is TGCGCCAGCAGTAGCAACCAAGAGACCCAGTACTTC.

The chain carries TRBV19 and TRBJ2-1, with D possibly being TRBD2 (6 bases). Germline V CDR1 and CDR2: LNHDA, SQIVND (reference sequence). V shed 5 bases and J shed 6 bases, with 20 bases lying between them. The CDR3 extends over 16 amino acids. CDR3 nucleotide sequence: TGTGCCAGTAGTGCACAAGCGGGCTCGTCGGTCAATGAGCAGTTCTTC. It translates to CASSAQAGSSVNEQFF.

The CDR3 here is CASSEGFYGYTF. CDR3 DNA: TGTGCCAGTAGTGAGGGATTCTATGGCTACACCTTC. This chain joins TRBV19 and TRBJ1-2; D is unclear. V was trimmed by 5 bases and J by 4 bases, leaving 8 bases between them. CDR1 and CDR2 from the germline V gene are LNHDA and SQIVND (reference sequence). This CDR3 spans 12 amino acids. Using reference TRBV19 and TRBJ1-2 for the parts outside the CDR3, the full variable domain is DGGITQSPKYLFRKEGQNVTLSCEQNLNHDAMYWYRQDPGQGLRLIYYSQIVNDFQKGDIAEGYSVSREKKESFPLTVTSAQKNPTAFYLCASSEGFYGYTFGSGTRLTVV.

This chain links TRBV14 with TRBJ2-5; 9 nucleotides align to TRBD1. This CDR3 comprises 18 residues. CDR1 and CDR2 (germline): SGHDN, FVKESK. Trimming took 1 base from V and 1 from J; bases not matched to a gene: 10. The CDR3 here is CASSQATGTGNFQETQYF. The CDR3 DNA reads TGTGCCAGCAGCCAAGCAACCGGGACAGGGAACTTCCAAGAGACCCAGTACTTC.

The rearrangement links TRBV10-3 to TRBJ1-1, with 7 bases identical to TRBD1. Germline V gene data show CDR1 as ENHRY and CDR2 as SYGVKD. V lost 6 bases, J lost 1 base, and 5 bases stayed unmatched. CDR3 size: 14 residues. The CDR3 protein is CAIRSTGKNTEAFF. In DNA, the CDR3 is TGTGCCATCAGATCGACAGGGAAGAACACTGAAGCTTTCTTT.

This clone was found many times. This rearrangement joins TRBV29-1 to TRBJ2-1; D perhaps matches TRBD1 (6 bases). The V end lost 1 base, the J end lost 0 bases, and 13 bases lay between the germline ends. Germline assignment: CDR1 SQVTM and CDR2 ANQGSEA. The CDR3 totals 16 residues. The CDR3 protein is CSVEGADRSSYNEQFF. The CDR3 bases are TGCAGCGTTGAAGGGGCCGACAGGAGCTCCTACAATGAGCAGTTCTTC.

This rearrangement joins TRBV10-3 to TRBJ2-3, with 7 bases identical to TRBD1. The CDR3 contains 15 residues. Germline lookup yields CDR1 ENHRY and CDR2 SYGVKD. Losses at the gene ends were 2 bases for V and 1 base for J; bases not matched to a gene: 3. The CDR3 DNA is TGTGCCATCAGTGAGGCAGGACAGGGCACAGATACGCAGTATTTT. It specifies CAISEAGQGTDTQYF.

This clone showed up just once. At one end, the junction sequence differs from germline, possibly due to a read error. The chain employs TRBV10-3 and TRBJ2-7; D might be TRBD1 (6 bases). The CDR3 extends over 17 amino acids. In germline, CDR1 is ENHRY, CDR2 SYGVKD. CDR3 protein: CAINEGPGNRDTNEQYF. The DNA for the CDR3 is TGTGCCATCAATGAGGGACCCGGGAACAGGGATACCAACGAGCAGTACTTC.

The chain has TRBV12-3 or TRBV12-4 and TRBJ1-2; D gene ambiguous. Trimming pared 2 bases from V and 8 bases from J, leaving 12 bases between. The length of the CDR3 is 13 residues. The CDR3 DNA follows: TGTGCCAGCAGTTTACGGCCGGCCGGGGGCTACACCTTC. This gives the protein CASSLRPAGGYTF.

In its sample, this clone was seen once. The rearrangement uses TRBV6-1 and TRBJ1-4, with D possibly matching TRBD1 (5 bases). The CDR3 totals 14 residues. Germline loops: CDR1 MNHNS, CDR2 SASEGT. V was shortened by 2 bases and J by 4 bases, with 8 bases between the two germline ends. DNA of the CDR3: TGTGCCAGCAGTGAATCAGGGATTAATGAAAAACTGTTTTTT. Protein: CASSESGINEKLFF.

This rearrangement joins TRBV6-5 to TRBJ2-7; 10 bases match TRBD1. V was pared by 4 bases and J by 4 bases, with 4 bases of the junction left unmatched. Germline V CDR1 and CDR2: MNHEY, SVGAGI. CDR3 length: 14 residues. Written as DNA, the CDR3 is TGTGCCAGCAGTTGGACAGGGGGTTTATACGAGCAGTACTTC. Amino acids: CASSWTGGLYEQYF.

This chain uses TRBV7-8 with TRBJ2-1; TRBD1 matches 7 bases. Trimming removed 6 bases from V and 9 bases from J; junction bases left unmatched: 8. Germline CDR1 reads SGHVS; CDR2 reads FQNEAQ. The CDR3 is 13 amino acids. The CDR3 region is CASRIYRDSEQFF. CDR3 nucleotides: TGTGCCAGCAGGATTTACCGGGACAGTGAGCAGTTCTTC.

The chain employs TRBV19 and TRBJ1-1; TRBD1 matches at 11 bases. CDR1 and CDR2 (germline): LNHDA, SQIVND (reference sequence). Trimming removed 6 bases from V and 6 bases from J; junction bases left unmatched: 3. The CDR3 covers 13 residues. The CDR3 bases are TGTGCCAGTAGCGGACAGGGGGCGTCTGAAGCTTTCTTT. It specifies CASSGQGASEAFF.

V and J are TRBV3-1 (or the pseudogene TRBV3-2) and TRBJ1-3; 7 bases align to TRBD1. The CDR3 is 15 residues long. Unmatched junction bases numbered 8, after V lost 5 bases and J lost 4 bases. Germline loops: CDR1 LGHDT, CDR2 YNNKEL (reference sequence). CDR3 coding DNA: TGTGCCAGCAGCTATGACAGGGTCTTGGGAAACACCATATATTTT. It translates to CASSYDRVLGNTIYF.

The chain recombines TRBV19 with TRBJ2-3; a possible D gene is TRBD2 (6 bases). With 3 bases removed from V and 4 bases from J, the gap between germline ends came to 14 bases. The CDR3 contains 15 residues. CDR1 is LNHDA and CDR2 is SQIVND in the germline V gene (reference sequence). The CDR3: CASSIAGYGADTQYF. CDR3 DNA: TGTGCCAGTAGTATTGCGGGGTATGGTGCAGATACGCAGTATTTT.

J is TRBJ1-2 and V is TRBV5-6, with TRBD1 matching over 10 bases. The ends lost 5 bases at V and 2 bases at J; junction bases unmatched: 3. Germline CDR1 is SGHDT and CDR2 is YYEEEE. The CDR3 sequence is 14 residues long. The CDR3 nucleotides read TGTGCCAGCAGTTGGGACAGGGGAAACTATGGCTACACCTTC. Protein: CASSWDRGNYGYTF.

The genes are TRBV2 and TRBJ2-3; 8 bases line up with TRBD1. V shed 6 bases and J 2 bases; nucleotides not matched to a gene: 7. The germline V gene has CDR1 SNHLY and CDR2 FYNNEI. CDR3 length: 15 amino acids. This CDR3 reads CASRTGGFITDTQYF. CDR3 sequence (DNA): TGTGCCAGCAGAACAGGGGGTTTCATCACAGATACGCAGTATTTT.

The chain carries TRBV5-1 and TRBJ2-1; 8 positions agree with TRBD2. V lost 4 bases to trimming and J lost 10 bases; unmatched junction nucleotides: 10. Germline lookup yields CDR1 SGHRS and CDR2 YFSETQ. This CDR3 comprises 14 residues. CDR3 nucleotides: TGCGCCAGCAGCCGGGAGGGGGACTACAGGGAGCAGTTCTTC. Translating gives CASSREGDYREQFF.

The chain carries TRBV10-3 and TRBJ2-3; tentative D call: TRBD1 (6 bases). Trimming pared 8 bases from V and 0 bases from J, leaving 9 bases between. The CDR3 is made up of 13 amino acids. Germline V lookup: CDR1 ENHRY, CDR2 SYGVKD. This CDR3 reads CAIGQRSTDTQYF. The CDR3 bases are TGTGCCATCGGACAGCGTAGCACAGATACGCAGTATTTT.

The gene calls are TRBV7-9 and TRBJ2-3, with 7 nucleotides matching TRBD2. The CDR3 sequence is 16 residues long. Germline CDR1 is SEHNR and CDR2 is FQNEAQ (reference sequence). J was trimmed by 0 bases and V by 5 bases; bases with no gene match: 8. CDR3 bases: TGTGCCAGCAGCACCAATCTAGCGGAAAGCACAGATACGCAGTATTTT. This sequence encodes CASSTNLAESTDTQYF.

The V and J genes are TRBV28 and TRBJ1-5, with D possibly being TRBD1 (6 bases). V lost 6 bases and J 0 bases, leaving 9 bases between the germline ends. Germline V lookup: CDR1 MDHEN, CDR2 SYDVKM. The CDR3 loop spans 14 amino acids. The CDR3 loop reads CASSPGDSNQPQHF. CDR3 coding DNA: TGTGCCAGCAGCCCAGGGGATAGCAATCAGCCCCAGCATTTT.

The chain has TRBV3-1 (or the pseudogene TRBV3-2) and TRBJ2-3; unclear D gene. Per germline, CDR1 LGHDT and CDR2 YNNKEL (reference sequence). Between the trimmed V and J ends, which lost 0 bases and 1 base, there was a span of 11 bases. The CDR3 contains 16 residues. The CDR3 loop reads CASSQDRSSGTDTQYF. The CDR3 DNA is TGTGCCAGCAGCCAAGATCGCAGTTCCGGCACAGATACGCAGTATTTT.

The genes are TRBV19 and TRBJ2-7; 12 bases map to TRBD1. V gave up 6 bases and J gave up 6 bases; unmatched junction bases: 6. Germline V gives CDR1 LNHDA, CDR2 SQIVND (reference sequence). The CDR3 length is 14 residues. CDR3 DNA: TGTGCCAGTAGGGACCGGGACAGGGGGCCCGAGCAGTACTTC. The encoded protein is CASRDRDRGPEQYF.

V usage is TRBV28 and J usage is TRBJ2-2, with TRBD2 matching over 16 bases. The CDR3 totals 20 residues. Looked up from germline, CDR1 is MDHEN and CDR2 is SYDVKM. Unmatched junction bases numbered 9, after V lost 2 bases and J lost 3 bases. The CDR3 region is CASSLPGTSGRALYTGELFF. DNA of the CDR3: TGTGCCAGCAGTTTACCCGGGACTAGCGGGAGGGCCCTCTACACCGGGGAGCTGTTTTTT.